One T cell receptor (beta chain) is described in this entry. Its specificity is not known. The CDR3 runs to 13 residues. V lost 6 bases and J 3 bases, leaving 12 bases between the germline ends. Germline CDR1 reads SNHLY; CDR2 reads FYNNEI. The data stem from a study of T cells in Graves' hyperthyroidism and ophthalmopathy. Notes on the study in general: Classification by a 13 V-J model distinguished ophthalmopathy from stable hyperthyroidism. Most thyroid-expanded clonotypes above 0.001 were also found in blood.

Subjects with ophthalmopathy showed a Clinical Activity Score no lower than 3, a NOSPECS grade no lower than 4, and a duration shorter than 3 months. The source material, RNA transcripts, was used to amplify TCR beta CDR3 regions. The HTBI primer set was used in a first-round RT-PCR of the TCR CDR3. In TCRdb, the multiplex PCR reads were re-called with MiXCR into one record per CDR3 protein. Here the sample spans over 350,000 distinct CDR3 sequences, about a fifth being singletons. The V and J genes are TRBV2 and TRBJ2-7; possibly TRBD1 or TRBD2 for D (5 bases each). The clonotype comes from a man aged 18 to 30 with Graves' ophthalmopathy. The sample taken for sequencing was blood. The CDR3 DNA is TGTGCCAGCAGCCGGGACGCCTACTACGAGCAGTACTTC. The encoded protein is CASSRDAYYEQYF.